The 9 T cell receptor beta chains reported below all come from one sample, sequenced in a study of cytomegalovirus exposure and HLA in healthy donors. Amplification used 60 Vbeta primers and 13 Jbeta primers. Method: immunoSEQ multiplex PCR; TCRdb's copy keeps in-frame clones and lacks some. The table includes roughly 70,000 clones, about 67% detected once. What was sequenced was PBMCs. Every receptor here comes from a human donor in good health.

This chain joins TRBV5-1 and TRBJ2-1, with 7 nucleotides matching TRBD1. Germline loops: CDR1 SGHRS, CDR2 YFSETQ. V trimming: 6 bases; J trimming: 9 bases; junction bases outside the gene matches: 24. The CDR3 covers 18 residues. In DNA, the CDR3 is TGCGCCAGCAACCCGATGTACACAGGGGCCGCCGATGAGGCTGAGCAGTTCTTC. Its protein product is CASNPMYTGAADEAEQFF. The whole variable domain, remainder taken from reference TRBV5-1 and TRBJ2-1, is KAGVTQTPRYLIKTRGQQVTLSCSPISGHRSVSWYQQTPGQGLQFLFEYFSETQRNKGNFPGRFSGRQFSNSRSEMNVSTLELGDSALYLCASNPMYTGAADEAEQFFGPGTRLTVL.

The chain couples TRBV7-9 to TRBJ1-2, with D possibly matching TRBD1 (5 bases). Trimming removed 3 bases at V and 10 bases at J, with 12 bases between. Per germline, CDR1 SEHNR and CDR2 FQNEAQ (reference sequence). The CDR3 has 12 residues. CDR3 amino acids: CASSFTWGLYTF. The CDR3 DNA sequence: TGTGCCAGCAGCTTCACTTGGGGACTCTACACCTTC. Looking up the rest from reference TRBV7-9 and TRBJ1-2 gives the full variable domain: DTGVSQNPRHKITKRGQNVTFRCDPISEHNRLYWYRQTLGQGPEFLTYFQNEAQLEKSRLLSDRFSAERPKGSFSTLEIQRTEQGDSAMYLCASSFTWGLYTFGSGTRLTVV.

The rearrangement uses TRBV29-1 and TRBJ2-1; D may be TRBD2 (5 bases). This CDR3 contains 15 residues. The V end was cut by 8 bases, the J end by 0 bases, with 17 bases between. Germline V gives CDR1 SQVTM, CDR2 ANQGSEA. The CDR3 DNA reads as TGCAGCTCCGAGGGTGTAGCGCCCTCCTACAATGAGCAGTTCTTC. Translated, it gives CSSEGVAPSYNEQFF.

This clone has more than one count but fewer than ten. This rearrangement joins TRBV15 to TRBJ2-6, with D maybe TRBD1 (5 bases). V was clipped by 2 bases and J by 3 bases, with 14 bases between them. The CDR3 has 17 amino acids. The V gene's germline CDR1 is LNHNV and CDR2 YYDKDF (reference sequence). The CDR3 region is CATSRPVQGIGANVLTF. The CDR3 nucleotides are TGTGCCACCAGCAGACCCGTGCAGGGCATTGGGGCCAACGTCCTGACTTTC.

The chain carries TRBV9 and TRBJ2-3; possibly TRBD2 for D (6 bases). The length of the CDR3 is 17 residues. Between the trimmed V and J ends, which lost 3 bases and 1 base, there was a span of 18 bases. Germline values: CDR1 SGDLS, CDR2 YYNGEE. The CDR3: CASSEGAGWKGTDTQYF. The CDR3 DNA follows: TGTGCCAGCAGCGAAGGGGCGGGATGGAAAGGCACAGATACGCAGTATTTT.

This chain connects TRBV5-8 to TRBJ2-2, with 9 bases that match TRBD2. Per the germline V gene, CDR1 is SGHTS and CDR2 is YDEGEE. This CDR3 contains 16 residues. Germline trimming cut 0 bases from V and 6 bases from J; bases unmatched to any gene: 6. CDR3 DNA sequence: TGTGCCAGCAGCTTGGAAGGACTAGCGTTTTCCGGGGAGCTGTTTTTT. It specifies CASSLEGLAFSGELFF.

The chain is built from TRBV18 and TRBJ1-1, with 8 bases that match TRBD1. Unmatched junction bases numbered 3, after V lost 4 bases and J lost 2 bases. Germline CDR1 reads KGHSH; CDR2 reads LQKENI. CDR3 length equals 14 residues. The CDR3 DNA sequence: TGTGCCAGCTCACGGGACAGGCTCAACACTGAAGCTTTCTTT. As protein: CASSRDRLNTEAFF. Supplemented by reference TRBV18 and TRBJ1-1, the full variable domain reads NAGVMQNPRHLVRRRGQEARLRCSPMKGHSHVYWYRQLPEEGLKFMVYLQKENIIDESGMPKERFSAEFPKEGPSILRIQQVVRGDSAAYFCASSRDRLNTEAFFGQGTRLTVV.

This chain uses TRBV5-1 with TRBJ2-7; TRBD2 matches at 8 bases. There are 15 residues in the CDR3. Losses at the gene ends were 4 bases for V and 5 bases for J; bases not matched to a gene: 11. Germline V gives CDR1 SGHRS, CDR2 YFSETQ. Here the CDR3 DNA reads TGCGCCAGCAGCCCTGCTCAACTAGCGGTGCACGAGCAGTACTTC. This codes for CASSPAQLAVHEQYF.

In its sample, this clone was seen once. This chain links TRBV11-1 with TRBJ1-5, with 7 positions matching TRBD1. CDR1 and CDR2 from the germline V gene are SGHAT and FQDESV (reference sequence). The ends lost 3 bases at V and 7 bases at J; junction bases unmatched: 3. The CDR3 contains 13 residues. The CDR3 DNA is TGTGCCAGCAGCTTCGACAGGGAACAGCCCCAGCATTTT. This gives the protein CASSFDREQPQHF.